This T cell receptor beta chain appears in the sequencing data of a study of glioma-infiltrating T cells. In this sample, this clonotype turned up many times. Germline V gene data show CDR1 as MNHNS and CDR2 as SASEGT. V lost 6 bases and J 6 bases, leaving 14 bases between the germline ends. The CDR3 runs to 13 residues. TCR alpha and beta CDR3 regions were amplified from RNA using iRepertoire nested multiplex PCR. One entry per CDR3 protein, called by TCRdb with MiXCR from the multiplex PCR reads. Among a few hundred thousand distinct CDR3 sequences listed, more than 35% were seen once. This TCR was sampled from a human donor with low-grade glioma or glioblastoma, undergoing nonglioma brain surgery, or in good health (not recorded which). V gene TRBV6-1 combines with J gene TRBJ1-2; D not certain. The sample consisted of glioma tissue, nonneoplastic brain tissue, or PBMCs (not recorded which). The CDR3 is CASRPLDPDGYTF. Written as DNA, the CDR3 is TGTGCCAGCAGACCACTGGATCCCGATGGCTACACCTTC.